This TCR beta chain is drawn from a study of technical replicates of blood from four donors. This clone has more than one count but fewer than ten. Trimming took 2 bases from V and 1 from J, leaving 5 bases between them. This CDR3 has 13 residues. CDR1 and CDR2 (germline): LGHNA, YNFKEQ. This table comes from immunoSEQ multiplex PCR, and its TCRdb copy is limited to in-frame clones, with some not included. The sample yields under 85,000 clones, approximately 84% seen once. Sequenced material: PBMCs. The receptor was isolated from a human donor in good health. Some clones in this sample may be carry-over from other donors' samples. This chain connects TRBV4-2 to TRBJ1-1; D might be TRBD1 (5 bases). The CDR3 coding sequence is TGTGCCAGCAGCCAAACAGGGAACACTGAAGCTTTCTTT. This sequence encodes CASSQTGNTEAFF.